Following are 3 T cell receptor beta chains from one sample sequenced in a study of cytotoxic CD8 clonotypes in ibrutinib-treated CLL. Using immunoSEQ multiplex PCR, the repertoire was profiled, and TCRdb retains in-frame clones only, with some absent. The sample records approximately 120,000 clones, roughly 57% being singletons. This specimen consisted of PBMCs, obtained after 24 months of ibrutinib treatment. All receptors come from a human donor with chronic lymphocytic leukemia.

The rearrangement joins TRBV6-5 to TRBJ1-2; D gene uncertain. This CDR3 region has 13 residues. Trimming cost V 2 bases and J 0 bases, with 4 bases left between them. The germline gives CDR1 MNHEY, CDR2 SVGAGI. In nucleotides, the CDR3 is TGTGCCAGCAGTTACGACACTAACTATGGCTACACCTTC. Protein product: CASSYDTNYGYTF.

The chain uses TRBV12-1 and TRBJ1-2. TRBV12-1 is listed as a pseudogene. CDR3 length: 13 amino acids. Written as DNA, the CDR3 is TGTGCCAGCAGCTTTAACCGGGTTCCTGGCTACACCTTC. This gives the protein CASSFNRVPGYTF.

This clone was counted many times. This rearrangement joins TRBV7-2 to TRBJ2-7, with D hard to call. This CDR3 has 11 amino acids. CDR1 SGHTA and CDR2 FQGNSA come from the germline V gene. V lost 2 bases, J lost 7 bases, and 6 bases lay in between. This CDR3 is CASSLIQEQYF. The CDR3 bases are TGTGCCAGCAGCTTAATCCAGGAGCAGTACTTC.